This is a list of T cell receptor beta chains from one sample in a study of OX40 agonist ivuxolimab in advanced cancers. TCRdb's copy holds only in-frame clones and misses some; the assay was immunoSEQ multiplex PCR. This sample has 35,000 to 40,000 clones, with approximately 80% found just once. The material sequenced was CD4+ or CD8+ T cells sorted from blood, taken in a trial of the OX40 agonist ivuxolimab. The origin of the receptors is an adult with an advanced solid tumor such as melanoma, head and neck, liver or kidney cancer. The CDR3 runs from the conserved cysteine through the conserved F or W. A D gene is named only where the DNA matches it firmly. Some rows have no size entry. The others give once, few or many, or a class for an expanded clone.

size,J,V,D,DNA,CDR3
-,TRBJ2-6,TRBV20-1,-,TGCAGTGCCCCTGGGGCCAACGTCCTGACTTTC,CSAPGANVLTF
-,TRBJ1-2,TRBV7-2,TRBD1,TGTGCCAGCAGCTTAGCGCACCTGGGACAGGTTGGCTACACCTTC,CASSLAHLGQVGYTF
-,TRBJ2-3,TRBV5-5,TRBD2,TGTGCCAGCAGCTTGGCCGGACTAGCGGGGGGGCCAGATACGCAGTATTTT,CASSLAGLAGGPDTQYF
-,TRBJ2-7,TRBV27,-,TGTGCCAGCACCAATGGGGGGGCGACTTCCGAGCAGTACTTC,CASTNGGATSEQYF
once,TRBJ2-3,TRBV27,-,TGTGCCAGCAAGTCTGCGGGTGGCACAGATACGCAGTATTTT,CASKSAGGTDTQYF
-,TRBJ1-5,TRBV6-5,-,TGTGCCAGCAGCCCCAGAAACCCAACCGGGCCCCAGCATTTT,CASSPRNPTGPQHF
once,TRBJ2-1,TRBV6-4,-,TGTGCCAGCACTCCGGACGGCAATTCCTACAATGAGCAGTTCTTC,CASTPDGNSYNEQFF
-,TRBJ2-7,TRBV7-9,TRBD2,TGTGCCAGCGGCCTCGGGGGGACGATGAACGAGCAGTACTTC,CASGLGGTMNEQYF
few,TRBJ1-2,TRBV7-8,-,TGTGCCAGCAGCTTAGGGTACAGGGACTATGGCTACACCTTC,CASSLGYRDYGYTF
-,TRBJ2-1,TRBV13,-,TGTGCCAGCAGCTCCAGGAGGTCCACGCACAATGAGCAGTTCTTC,CASSSRRSTHNEQFF
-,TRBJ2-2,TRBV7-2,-,TGTGCCAGCAGGTCACCGGGACAATCCGGGGAGCTGTTTTTT,CASRSPGQSGELFF
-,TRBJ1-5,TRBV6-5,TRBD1,TGTGCCAGCAGTTACGGGGGACAGGGTGGTCAGCCCCAGCATTTT,CASSYGGQGGQPQHF
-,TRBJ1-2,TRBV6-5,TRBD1,TGTGCCAGCAGTTACTCGGACTCCGGGACAGGGGGGGGCTACACCTTC,CASSYSDSGTGGGYTF
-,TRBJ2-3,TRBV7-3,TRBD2,TGTGCCAGCAACACAGCGGGGGGCCACACAGATACGCAGTATTTT,CASNTAGGHTDTQYF
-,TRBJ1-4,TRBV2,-,TGTGCCACCTCAGCGTCGACAGCGCTAAATGAAAAACTGTTTTTT,CATSASTALNEKLFF
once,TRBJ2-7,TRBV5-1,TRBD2,TGCGCCAGCAGCTTATCCGCAGGGAGTGGCGGGAGTAGCTACGAGCAGTACTTC,CASSLSAGSGGSSYEQYF
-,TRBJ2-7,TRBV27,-,TGTGCCAGCAGTATACACTGGAAGTCCTACGAGCAGTACTTC,CASSIHWKSYEQYF
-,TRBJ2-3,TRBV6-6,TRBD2,TGTGCCAGCAGTTACCGGGCGGGACTACCAACAGATACGCAGTATTTT,CASSYRAGLPTDTQYF
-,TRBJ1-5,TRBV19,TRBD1,TGTGCCAGTAGTATCCTCAGCGGTACAGGGGCGGGGAATCAGCCCCAGCATTTT,CASSILSGTGAGNQPQHF
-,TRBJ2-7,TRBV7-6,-,TGTGCCAGCAGCTTCACGCCTGGGCAATCCTACGAGCAGTACTTC,CASSFTPGQSYEQYF
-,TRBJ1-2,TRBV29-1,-,TGCAGCACTCGTCCCGGGGGCCAAGGCTACACCTTC,CSTRPGGQGYTF
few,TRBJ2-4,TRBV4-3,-,TGCGCCAGCAGCCAAGATTGGAAGTCTTCGGGAAACATTCAGTACTTC,CASSQDWKSSGNIQYF
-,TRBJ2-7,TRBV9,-,TGTGCCAGCAGTCAAATAACAGGAAGCGAGCAGTACTTC,CASSQITGSEQYF
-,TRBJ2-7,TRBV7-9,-,TGTGCCAGCAGCTTACAACAGGGAAGTAACGAGCAGTACTTC,CASSLQQGSNEQYF
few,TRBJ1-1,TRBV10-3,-,TGTGCCATCAGTGATTTCGCTATCATGAACACTGAAGCTTTCTTT,CAISDFAIMNTEAFF
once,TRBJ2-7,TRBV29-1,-,TGCAGCGTTTCCGGGACGGAGCTCTCCTACGAGCAGTACTTC,CSVSGTELSYEQYF
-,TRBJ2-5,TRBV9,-,TGTGCCAGCAGCGTAGGTGGATTCCAGGAGACCCAGTACTTC,CASSVGGFQETQYF
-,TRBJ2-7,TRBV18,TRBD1,TGTGCCAGCTCACCACCTCGGACAGGGTCGGACGAGCAGTACTTC,CASSPPRTGSDEQYF
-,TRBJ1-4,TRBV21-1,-,TGTGCCAGCAGCAAAGATATTCCCACGGGAAATGAAAAACTGTTTTTT,CASSKDIPTGNEKLFF
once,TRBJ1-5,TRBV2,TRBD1,TGTGCCAGCAGGAGGACAGGTGATAGCAATCAGCCCCAGCATTTT,CASRRTGDSNQPQHF
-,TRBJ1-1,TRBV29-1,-,TGCAGCGGATCCCGGGGTCACACTGAAGCTTTCTTT,CSGSRGHTEAFF